This entry lists 19 T cell receptor beta chains sequenced from one sample in a study of CD8 T cells in ankylosing spondylitis. TCRdb re-called the 5' RACE reads with MiXCR, one entry per CDR3 protein. The sample consists of around 6,100 distinct CDR3 sequences, approximately 2.3% of them appearing once. Source material: blood, either unsorted or a sorted T cell fraction (not recorded which). The receptors stem from a male donor with ankylosing spondylitis or in good health (not recorded which).

This clonotype was seen at least ten times. The chain is built from TRBV9 and TRBJ2-3, with TRBD2 matching 8 bases. CDR1 SGDLS and CDR2 YYNGEE come from the germline V gene. The V and J ends lost 4 bases and 2 bases, in that order; junction bases with no gene match: 9. CDR3 length equals 16 residues. The CDR3 reads CASSPTGGAATDTQYF. CDR3 sequence (DNA): TGTGCCAGCAGCCCCACGGGGGGGGCGGCCACAGATACGCAGTATTTT.

The table lists this clonotype with many counts. This chain links TRBV9 with TRBJ1-1; D uncertain. This CDR3 contains 14 residues. CDR1 is SGDLS and CDR2 is YYNGEE in the germline V gene. V lost 0 bases to trimming and J lost 1 base, with 7 bases between them. The chain's CDR3 is CASSVAMGNTEAFF. The CDR3 DNA reads TGTGCCAGCAGCGTAGCTATGGGGAACACTGAAGCTTTCTTT.

This clonotype was observed many times. The chain couples TRBV9 to TRBJ2-1; the match to TRBD2 covers 10 bases. CDR3 size: 16 residues. Germline V CDR1 and CDR2: SGDLS, YYNGEE. V was clipped by 0 bases and J by 10 bases; unmatched bases: 10. Here the CDR3 reads CASSVARTSGILEQFF. The CDR3 DNA reads TGTGCCAGCAGCGTAGCTAGGACTAGCGGAATTTTAGAGCAGTTCTTC.

This clonotype was seen repeatedly, ten times or more. The V and J genes are TRBV9 and TRBJ2-2; a weak D match, TRBD2 (5 bases). The CDR3 extends over 15 amino acids. Deletions cut 0 bases from V and 1 base from J, with 7 bases between. Germline V gene sequence: CDR1 SGDLS, CDR2 YYNGEE. As DNA, the CDR3 is TGTGCCAGCAGCGTAGGTGGAGGGAACACCGGGGAGCTGTTTTTT. It translates to CASSVGGGNTGELFF.

Ten or more counts support this clonotype. The chain combines TRBV9 with TRBJ2-7, with TRBD1 matching over 8 bases. CDR1 is SGDLS, CDR2 YYNGEE, per germline. The trim removed 3 bases at V and 5 bases at J, leaving 4 bases unmatched. The CDR3 extends over 13 amino acids. CDR3 nucleotide sequence: TGTGCCAGCAGCGAGGACAGGGTCGACGAGCAGTACTTC. Protein: CASSEDRVDEQYF.

This clonotype came up many times. This rearrangement joins TRBV9 to TRBJ1-5; D gene unclear. Germline CDR1 and CDR2: SGDLS and YYNGEE. Trimming removed 1 base at V and 4 bases at J, with 6 bases between. The CDR3 is 13 amino acids. This CDR3 is CASSVMDNQPQHF. DNA for the CDR3: TGTGCCAGCAGCGTAATGGATAATCAGCCCCAGCATTTT.

Only a few counts were recorded for this clonotype. The chain links TRBV9 to TRBJ2-3, with a possible D match to TRBD2 (6 bases). CDR1 SGDLS and CDR2 YYNGEE come from the germline V gene. Trimming removed 5 bases from V and 5 bases from J, with 18 bases in between. CDR3 length equals 15 residues. In DNA, the CDR3 is TGTGCCAGCAGAGCTGGGCGGGATCCGGGAGATACGCAGTATTTT. Its translation is CASRAGRDPGDTQYF.

In this sample, this clonotype is medium-sized (0.01 to 0.1%). The chain employs TRBV9 and TRBJ2-2; D gene unclear. The germline V gene encodes CDR1 SGDLS and CDR2 YYNGEE. V was cut by 3 bases and J by 9 bases, with 15 bases left in between. The CDR3 sequence is 14 residues long. This CDR3 is CASSATTERRELFF. CDR3 nucleotides: TGTGCCAGCAGCGCCACAACGGAGAGGCGGGAGCTGTTTTTT. Full variable domain (missing parts from reference TRBV9 and TRBJ2-2): DSGVTQTPKHLITATGQRVTLRCSPRSGDLSVYWYQQSLDQGLQFLIQYYNGEERAKGNILERFSAQQFPDLHSELNLSSLELGDSALYFCASSATTERRELFFGEGSRLTVL.

This clonotype is medium-sized within its sample. The gene calls are TRBV9 and TRBJ2-7, with no clear D. The ends were cut back, 0 bases at V and 1 base at J, with 8 bases in the middle. Germline values: CDR1 SGDLS, CDR2 YYNGEE. This CDR3 is 14 amino acids long. This CDR3 reads CASSVGGLSYEQYF. The CDR3 nucleotides read TGTGCCAGCAGCGTAGGGGGTCTGTCCTACGAGCAGTACTTC.

This clonotype occurred many times. The rearrangement links TRBV9 to TRBJ2-7, with D unclear. CDR1 is SGDLS and CDR2 is YYNGEE in the germline V gene. Trimming pared 3 bases from V and 2 bases from J, leaving 12 bases between. The CDR3 has 14 residues. CDR3 protein: CASSGDLAPYEQYF. CDR3 DNA sequence: TGTGCCAGCAGCGGAGACTTGGCCCCCTACGAGCAGTACTTC.

This clonotype was counted many times. V usage is TRBV9 and J usage is TRBJ2-3, with TRBD1 matching 8 bases. V was clipped by 2 bases and J by 6 bases; unmatched bases: 8. Germline V gene sequence: CDR1 SGDLS, CDR2 YYNGEE. The CDR3 loop spans 15 amino acids. CDR3 residues: CASSVGTGPGDTQYF. The CDR3, as DNA: TGTGCCAGCAGCGTCGGGACAGGCCCCGGGGATACGCAGTATTTT.

By sample fraction, this clonotype is medium-sized. The rearrangement uses TRBV9 and TRBJ1-2; no clear D gene. The CDR3 is 16 amino acids. Trimming stripped 3 bases from V and 3 bases from J, with 18 bases between. Germline CDR1 and CDR2: SGDLS and YYNGEE. The DNA of the CDR3 is TGTGCCAGCAGCGCGCAGACACCCCAAGGGTACTATGGCTACACCTTC. It translates to CASSAQTPQGYYGYTF.

J is TRBJ2-7 and V is TRBV9; D gene uncertain. The V end lost 0 bases, the J end lost 1 base, and 14 bases lay between the germline ends. This CDR3 is 16 amino acids long. Per germline, CDR1 SGDLS and CDR2 YYNGEE. The CDR3 region has the DNA TGTGCCAGCAGCGTAGGGTTGGGCACGGGTTCCTACGAGCAGTACTTC. Amino acid sequence: CASSVGLGTGSYEQYF.

This clonotype was observed many times. The chain has TRBV9 and TRBJ1-2; possible D gene TRBD1, 5 bases. This CDR3 has 14 residues. From germline, CDR1 is SGDLS and CDR2 YYNGEE. Trimming removed 0 bases from V and 4 bases from J, with 10 bases in between. CDR3 coding DNA: TGTGCCAGCAGCGTAGACCGGGGGGGCTATGGCTACACCTTC. The encoded protein is CASSVDRGGYGYTF.

This clonotype was picked up many times. The chain is built from TRBV28 and TRBJ2-7; D gene ambiguous. The CDR3 runs 13 residues. V was pared by 6 bases and J by 0 bases, with 9 bases between. Germline V CDR1 and CDR2: MDHEN, SYDVKM. The CDR3 bases are TGTGCCAGCAGCCCAGACATCTCCTACGAGCAGTACTTC. Amino acid sequence: CASSPDISYEQYF. Using reference TRBV28 and TRBJ2-7 for the parts outside the CDR3, the full variable domain is DVKVTQSSRYLVKRTGEKVFLECVQDMDHENMFWYRQDPGLGLRLIYFSYDVKMKEKGDIPEGYSVSREKKERFSLILESASTNQTSMYLCASSPDISYEQYFGPGTRLTVT.

This clonotype has at least ten counts. This chain uses TRBV9 with TRBJ2-1; TRBD2 matches 7 bases. J lost 3 bases, V lost 0 bases, and 9 bases had no gene match. Looked up from germline, CDR1 is SGDLS and CDR2 is YYNGEE. The CDR3 runs to 17 residues. The CDR3 spells CASSVAVGLGNYNEQFF. DNA for the CDR3: TGTGCCAGCAGCGTAGCGGTAGGACTAGGAAACTACAATGAGCAGTTCTTC.

There are many counts of this clonotype. J is TRBJ2-1 and V is TRBV9; 10 bases agree with TRBD2. J was trimmed by 3 bases and V by 3 bases; bases with no gene match: 3. CDR1 SGDLS and CDR2 YYNGEE come from the germline V gene. The CDR3 runs 15 residues. The CDR3 is CASSAGTSVYNEQFF. DNA for the CDR3: TGTGCCAGCAGCGCCGGGACTAGCGTCTACAATGAGCAGTTCTTC.

This clonotype came up many times. The chain employs TRBV9 and TRBJ2-1, with 12 positions matching TRBD2. The germline V gene encodes CDR1 SGDLS and CDR2 YYNGEE. V lost 6 bases and J lost 3; bases outside the gene matches: 7. The CDR3 spans 16 residues. CDR3 sequence: CASTKGLAGGYNEQFF. The CDR3 nucleotides are TGTGCCAGCACCAAGGGACTAGCGGGCGGCTACAATGAGCAGTTCTTC.

The table lists this clonotype with many counts. This rearrangement joins TRBV9 to TRBJ2-7; possible D gene TRBD1, 5 bases. V lost 2 bases to trimming and J lost 3 bases, with 15 bases between them. CDR1 and CDR2 from the germline V gene are SGDLS and YYNGEE. The CDR3 is made up of 15 amino acids. CDR3 bases: TGTGCCAGCAGCGTCTTCTCGCAAGGGGACTACGAGCAGTACTTC. Its protein is CASSVFSQGDYEQYF.